This T cell receptor (beta chain) was identified in a study of shared clonotypes between healthy human individuals. For the study at large: Three plates were used per donor for CD4 naive, three for CD4 memory, two for CD8 naive and one for CD8 memory.

Investigators divided CD4+ cells into CD45RA+ naive and CD45RA-negative memory subsets. Genomic DNA belonging to each subset was distributed in equal measure over several immunoSEQ plates. Assay: immunoSEQ multiplex PCR; the TCRdb copy retains only in-frame clones and omits some. The sample has 2 million to 2.5 million clones, 85% to 95% seen once. The CDR3 sequence is 18 residues long. Germline CDR1 and CDR2: SGHRS and YFSETQ. V lost 0 bases and J lost 3, with 19 bases in between. Sample: naive CD4+ T cells from PBMCs. Subset in this sample: CD45RA+ positively selected. V gene TRBV5-1 combines with J gene TRBJ2-1; D may be TRBD2 (6 bases). This sequence originates from a man in his late teens or twenties in good health. Some clones in this sample may be carry-over from other donors' samples. The CDR3 coding sequence is TGCGCCAGCAGCTTGGGGGTCGGGAGACTAGGAGTCTACAATGAGCAGTTCTTC. Translated: CASSLGVGRLGVYNEQFF.